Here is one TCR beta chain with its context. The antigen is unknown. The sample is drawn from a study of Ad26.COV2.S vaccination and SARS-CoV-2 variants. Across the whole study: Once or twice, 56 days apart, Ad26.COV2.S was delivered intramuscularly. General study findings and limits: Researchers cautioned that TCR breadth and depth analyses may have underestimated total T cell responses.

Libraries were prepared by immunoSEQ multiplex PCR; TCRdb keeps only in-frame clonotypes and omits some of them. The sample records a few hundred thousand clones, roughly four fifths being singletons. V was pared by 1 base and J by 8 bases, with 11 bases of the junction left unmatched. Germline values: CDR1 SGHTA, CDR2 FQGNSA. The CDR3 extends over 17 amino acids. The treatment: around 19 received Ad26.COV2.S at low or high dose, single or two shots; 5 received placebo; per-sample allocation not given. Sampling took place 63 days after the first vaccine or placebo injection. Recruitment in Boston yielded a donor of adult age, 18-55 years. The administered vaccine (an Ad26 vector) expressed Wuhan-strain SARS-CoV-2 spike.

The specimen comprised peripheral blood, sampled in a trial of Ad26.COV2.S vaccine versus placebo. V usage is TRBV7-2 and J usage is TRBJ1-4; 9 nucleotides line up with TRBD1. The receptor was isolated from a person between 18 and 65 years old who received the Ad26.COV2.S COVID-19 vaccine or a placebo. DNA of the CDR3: TGTGCCAGCAGCTTAGAATATGCAGGGACAGGGAGGGAAAAACTGTTTTTT. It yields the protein CASSLEYAGTGREKLFF.